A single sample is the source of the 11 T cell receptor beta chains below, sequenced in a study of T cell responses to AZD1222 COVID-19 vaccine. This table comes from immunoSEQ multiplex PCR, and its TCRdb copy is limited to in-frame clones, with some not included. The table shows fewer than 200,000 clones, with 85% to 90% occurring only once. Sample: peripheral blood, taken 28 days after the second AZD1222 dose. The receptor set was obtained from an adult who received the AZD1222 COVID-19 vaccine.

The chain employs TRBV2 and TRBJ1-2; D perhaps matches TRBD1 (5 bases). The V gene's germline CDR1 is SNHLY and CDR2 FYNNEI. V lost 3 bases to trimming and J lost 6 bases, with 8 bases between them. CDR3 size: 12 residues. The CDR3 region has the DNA TGTGCCAGCAGTGACGACAGCCATGGCTACACCTTC. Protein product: CASSDDSHGYTF. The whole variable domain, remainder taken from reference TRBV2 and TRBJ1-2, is EPEVTQTPSHQVTQMGQEVILRCVPISNHLYFYWYRQILGQKVEFLVSFYNNEISEKSEIFDDQFSVERPDGSNFTLKIRSTKLEDSAMYFCASSDDSHGYTFGSGTRLTVV.

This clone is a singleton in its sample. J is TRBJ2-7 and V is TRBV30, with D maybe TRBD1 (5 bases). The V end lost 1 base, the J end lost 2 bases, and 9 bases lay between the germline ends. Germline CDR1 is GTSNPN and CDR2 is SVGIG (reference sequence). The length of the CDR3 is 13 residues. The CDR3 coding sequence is TGTGCCTGGAGTGCCGGACAAACCTACGAGCAGTACTTC. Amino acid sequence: CAWSAGQTYEQYF.

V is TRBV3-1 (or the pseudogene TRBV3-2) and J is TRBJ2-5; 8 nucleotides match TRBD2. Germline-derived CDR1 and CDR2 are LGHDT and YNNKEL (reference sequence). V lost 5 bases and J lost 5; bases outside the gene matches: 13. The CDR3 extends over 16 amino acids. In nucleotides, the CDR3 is TGTGCCAGCAGCTTTATCGCGGGGGGCCTGGGGGAGACCCAGTACTTC. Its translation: CASSFIAGGLGETQYF.

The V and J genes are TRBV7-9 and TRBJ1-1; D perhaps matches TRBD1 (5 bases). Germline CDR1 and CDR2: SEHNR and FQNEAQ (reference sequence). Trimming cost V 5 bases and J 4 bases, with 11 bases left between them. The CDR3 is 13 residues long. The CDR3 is CASSAAGGTEAFF. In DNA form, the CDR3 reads TGTGCCAGCAGCGCAGCGGGGGGCACTGAAGCTTTCTTT.

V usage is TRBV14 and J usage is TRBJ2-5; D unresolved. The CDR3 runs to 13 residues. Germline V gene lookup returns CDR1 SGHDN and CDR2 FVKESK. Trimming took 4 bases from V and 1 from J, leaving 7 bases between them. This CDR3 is CASSPRLQETQYF. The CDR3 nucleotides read TGTGCCAGCAGCCCCCGGCTCCAAGAGACCCAGTACTTC.

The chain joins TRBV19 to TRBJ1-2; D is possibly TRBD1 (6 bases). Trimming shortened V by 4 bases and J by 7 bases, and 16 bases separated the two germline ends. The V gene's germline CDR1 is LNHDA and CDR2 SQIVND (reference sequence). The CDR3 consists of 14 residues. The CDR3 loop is CASSKGQPEAGYTF. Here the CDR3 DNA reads TGTGCCAGTAGTAAAGGACAGCCCGAGGCTGGCTACACCTTC.

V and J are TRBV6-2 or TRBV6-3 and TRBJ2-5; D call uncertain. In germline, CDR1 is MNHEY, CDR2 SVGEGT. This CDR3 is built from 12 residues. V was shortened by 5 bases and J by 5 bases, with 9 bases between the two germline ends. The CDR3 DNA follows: TGTGCCAGCAGTCTTCTACGGGAGACCCAGTACTTC. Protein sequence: CASSLLRETQYF.

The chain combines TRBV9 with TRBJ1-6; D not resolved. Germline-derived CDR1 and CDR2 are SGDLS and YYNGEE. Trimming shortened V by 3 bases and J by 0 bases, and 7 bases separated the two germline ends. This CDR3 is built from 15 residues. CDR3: CASSGPSSYNSPLHF. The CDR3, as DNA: TGTGCCAGCAGCGGTCCGAGCTCCTATAATTCACCCCTCCACTTT. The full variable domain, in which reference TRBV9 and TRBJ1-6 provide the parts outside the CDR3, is DSGVTQTPKHLITATGQRVTLRCSPRSGDLSVYWYQQSLDQGLQFLIQYYNGEERAKGNILERFSAQQFPDLHSELNLSSLELGDSALYFCASSGPSSYNSPLHFGNGTRLTVT.

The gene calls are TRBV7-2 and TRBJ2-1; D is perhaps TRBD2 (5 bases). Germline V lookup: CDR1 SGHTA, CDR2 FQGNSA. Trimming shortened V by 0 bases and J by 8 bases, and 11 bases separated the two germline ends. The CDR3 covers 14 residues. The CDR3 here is CASSLALGFDEQFF. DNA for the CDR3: TGTGCCAGCAGCTTAGCACTAGGGTTCGATGAGCAGTTCTTC.

The CDR3 reads CAWSVLGFNTEAFF. In DNA, the CDR3 is TGTGCCTGGAGTGTACTGGGTTTCAACACTGAAGCTTTCTTT. This chain joins TRBV30 and TRBJ1-1; no reliable D call. The CDR3 spans 14 residues. CDR1 and CDR2 (germline): GTSNPN, SVGIG (reference sequence). V was pared by 0 bases and J by 2 bases, with 10 bases between.

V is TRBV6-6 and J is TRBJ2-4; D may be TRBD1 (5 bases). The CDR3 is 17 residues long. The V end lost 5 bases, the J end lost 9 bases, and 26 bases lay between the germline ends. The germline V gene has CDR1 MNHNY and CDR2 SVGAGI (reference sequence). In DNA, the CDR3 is TGTGCCAGCAGTCCCGTCGCCCTGACAGTTTCGTCCGCCATTCAGTACTTC. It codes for CASSPVALTVSSAIQYF.